The 20 T cell receptor beta chains presented below share a single source sample, sequenced in a study of blood T cell repertoires in COVID-19. Sequencing was performed with immunoSEQ multiplex PCR; in TCRdb, only in-frame clones are kept and a portion is missing. The sample shows over 75,000 clones, approximately 90% of them seen only once. Sequenced input: peripheral blood. Receptors originate from a man aged 55 to 69 with acute or convalescent COVID-19.

V and J are TRBV7-6 and TRBJ2-2; the match to TRBD2 covers 11 bases. Germline V gives CDR1 SGHVS, CDR2 FNYEAQ. J lost 6 bases, V lost 0 bases, and 0 bases had no gene match. The CDR3 is 15 amino acids. The CDR3 reads CASSLALAGAGELFF. The DNA for the CDR3 is TGTGCCAGCAGCTTAGCACTAGCGGGAGCCGGGGAGCTGTTTTTT.

This sequence joins TRBV6-5 and TRBJ2-7; the match to TRBD1 covers 10 bases. CDR3 size: 14 residues. Per the germline V gene, CDR1 is MNHEY and CDR2 is SVGAGI. With 6 bases clipped from V and 6 bases from J, the junction kept 8 bases outside the gene matches. CDR3 bases: TGTGCCAGCAGCCAACTGGGGACAGGGGCCGAGCAGTACTTC. Protein sequence: CASSQLGTGAEQYF.

V gene TRBV9 combines with J gene TRBJ1-4; 7 positions agree with TRBD1. The CDR3 length is 17 residues. Trimming removed 3 bases from V and 0 bases from J; junction bases left unmatched: 8. Germline loops: CDR1 SGDLS, CDR2 YYNGEE. CDR3 nucleotide sequence: TGTGCCAGCAGCGGGGGACAGCCAGATGCAACTAATGAAAAACTGTTTTTT. Residues: CASSGGQPDATNEKLFF.

The chain employs TRBV5-1 and TRBJ2-2, with 8 bases fitting TRBD1. CDR3 length equals 16 residues. Looked up from germline, CDR1 is SGHRS and CDR2 is YFSETQ. With V trimmed by 4 bases and J by 4 bases, 9 bases remained unmatched. This chain's CDR3 is CASSLLDRDLTGELFF. The CDR3 DNA follows: TGCGCCAGCAGCCTTCTGGACAGGGACCTCACCGGGGAGCTGTTTTTT.

The genes are TRBV4-1 and TRBJ1-1; a possible D gene is TRBD1 (6 bases). This CDR3 contains 16 residues. Germline-derived CDR1 and CDR2 are MGHRA and YSYEKL. V dropped 0 bases and J dropped 3 bases, with 14 bases sitting between them. The CDR3 here is CASSQDITGWDTEAFF. In DNA, the CDR3 is TGCGCCAGCAGCCAAGATATCACAGGGTGGGACACTGAAGCTTTCTTT.

This clone has a single count. This chain uses TRBV7-9 with TRBJ1-4, with 9 nucleotides matching TRBD1. The CDR3 is 16 amino acids. The germline V gene encodes CDR1 SEHNR and CDR2 FQNEAQ (reference sequence). The J segment lost 8 bases and the V segment lost 1 base, leaving 8 bases of the junction unmatched. CDR3 amino acids: CASSLGRTGAQEKLFF. CDR3 DNA: TGTGCCAGCAGCTTAGGGCGGACAGGGGCCCAAGAAAAACTGTTTTTT.

This clone was detected a few times. The V call is TRBV7-2, the J call TRBJ1-3; D gene ambiguous. This CDR3 region has 16 residues. Deletions cut 2 bases from V and 0 bases from J, with 11 bases between. Germline-derived CDR1 and CDR2 are SGHTA and FQGNSA. The DNA for the CDR3 is TGTGCCAGCAGCTTAATTGGAGGATTCTCTGGAAACACCATATATTTT. Translated: CASSLIGGFSGNTIYF.

V is TRBV4-1 and J is TRBJ1-3; D not resolved. Deletions cut 1 base from V and 0 bases from J, with 10 bases between. CDR3 length: 16 amino acids. Germline CDR1 is MGHRA and CDR2 is YSYEKL. CDR3 protein: CASSQVVRHSGNTIYF. The DNA of the CDR3 is TGCGCCAGCAGCCAAGTTGTCAGACACTCTGGAAACACCATATATTTT.

J is TRBJ2-2 and V is TRBV5-1; D uncertain. The CDR3 loop spans 16 amino acids. The germline CDR1 and CDR2 sequences are SGHRS and YFSETQ. V lost 0 bases and J 1 base, leaving 10 bases between the germline ends. This CDR3 reads CASSLEVGGNTGELFF. The CDR3 DNA reads as TGCGCCAGCAGCTTGGAGGTCGGCGGGAACACCGGGGAGCTGTTTTTT.

The chain couples TRBV10-3 to TRBJ2-2, with D unclear. The CDR3 consists of 12 residues. Germline CDR1 and CDR2: ENHRY and SYGVKD. V gave up 2 bases and J gave up 6 bases, with 4 bases separating them. CDR3 residues: CAISEVSGELFF. The CDR3 coding sequence is TGTGCCATCAGTGAGGTCTCCGGGGAGCTGTTTTTT.

The V and J genes are TRBV28 and TRBJ2-7; TRBD1 matches at 8 bases. The CDR3 runs to 17 residues. Looked up from germline, CDR1 is MDHEN and CDR2 is SYDVKM. V was pared by 2 bases and J by 2 bases, with 11 bases of the junction left unmatched. CDR3 in amino acids: CASSLIAWDRKPYEQYF. The CDR3 nucleotides are TGTGCCAGCAGTTTAATAGCCTGGGACAGGAAACCCTACGAGCAGTACTTC.

The rearrangement joins TRBV7-9 to TRBJ2-7; 9 bases are a match to TRBD2. This CDR3 has 14 amino acids. Unmatched junction bases numbered 5, after V lost 3 bases and J lost 5 bases. From germline, CDR1 is SEHNR and CDR2 FQNEAQ (reference sequence). CDR3 amino acids: CASSLASGKDEQYF. CDR3 sequence (DNA): TGTGCCAGCAGCTTGGCTAGCGGGAAAGACGAGCAGTACTTC.

V gene TRBV19 combines with J gene TRBJ1-1; 10 bases align to TRBD1. V was pared by 4 bases and J by 0 bases, with 8 bases of the junction left unmatched. From germline, CDR1 is LNHDA and CDR2 SQIVND (reference sequence). This CDR3 has 17 residues. DNA of the CDR3: TGTGCCAGTAGTACCGGGAAGGGACAGGGGATGAACACTGAAGCTTTCTTT. This codes for CASSTGKGQGMNTEAFF.

V usage is TRBV12-5 and J usage is TRBJ1-1; 9 nucleotides align to TRBD1. The CDR3 has 17 residues. The junction had 12 bases not matched to a gene; V was cut back by 6 bases and J by 1 base. CDR1 and CDR2 from the germline V gene are LGHNT and FRNRAP. The CDR3 region has the DNA TGTGCTAGTGGCCGGGCCTCCGGGACAGGGCAGAACACTGAAGCTTTCTTT. It encodes CASGRASGTGQNTEAFF.

This clone has a single count. V is TRBV12-3 or TRBV12-4 and J is TRBJ1-2, with 9 bases aligning to TRBD1. The junction had 3 bases not matched to a gene; V was cut back by 3 bases and J by 7 bases. The CDR3 spans 13 residues. The CDR3 is CASSLGQGLGYTF. In nucleotides, the CDR3 is TGTGCCAGCAGTTTGGGACAGGGTCTTGGCTACACCTTC.

V is TRBV28 and J is TRBJ2-7; possibly TRBD1 for D (5 bases). The CDR3 length is 14 residues. CDR1 and CDR2 (germline): MDHEN, SYDVKM. Trimming removed 5 bases at V and 7 bases at J, with 18 bases between. CDR3 in amino acids: CASSPAQDTWEQYF. The CDR3 DNA sequence: TGTGCCAGCAGTCCTGCCCAGGACACATGGGAGCAGTACTTC. Drawing the rest from reference TRBV28 and TRBJ2-7, the complete variable domain is DVKVTQSSRYLVKRTGEKVFLECVQDMDHENMFWYRQDPGLGLRLIYFSYDVKMKEKGDIPEGYSVSREKKERFSLILESASTNQTSMYLCASSPAQDTWEQYFGPGTRLTVT.

This rearrangement joins TRBV5-1 to TRBJ2-3; TRBD2 might be the D (6 bases). Germline V lookup: CDR1 SGHRS, CDR2 YFSETQ. Trimming stripped 2 bases from V and 3 bases from J, with 13 bases between. The CDR3 covers 15 residues. For the CDR3, the DNA is TGCGCCAGCAGCTTAGCCGGGACTCAAACAGATACGCAGTATTTT. Residues: CASSLAGTQTDTQYF.

The J gene is TRBJ2-7, the V gene TRBV7-2, with 10 bases that match TRBD2. This CDR3 is 17 amino acids long. Germline CDR1 SGHTA, CDR2 FQGNSA. V was pared by 1 base and J by 6 bases, with 12 bases of the junction left unmatched. The CDR3 sequence is CASSLEASGRGRGEQYF. DNA of the CDR3: TGTGCCAGCAGCTTAGAGGCTAGCGGGAGAGGCCGGGGCGAGCAGTACTTC.

This chain connects TRBV27 to TRBJ2-3; no clear D gene. This CDR3 has 13 amino acids. Deletions cut 2 bases from V and 0 bases from J, with 3 bases between. Germline V gene lookup returns CDR1 MNHEY and CDR2 SMNVEV (reference sequence). CDR3 coding DNA: TGTGCCAGCAGTTTACCTAGCACAGATACGCAGTATTTT. It yields the protein CASSLPSTDTQYF.

The chain is built from TRBV27 and TRBJ2-3; TRBD2 agrees at 7 bases. The V and J ends lost 6 bases and 1 base, in that order; junction bases with no gene match: 4. In germline, CDR1 is MNHEY, CDR2 SMNVEV (reference sequence). This CDR3 region has 14 residues. CDR3 DNA: TGTGCCAGCAGCAGGACTAGTGGCACAGATACGCAGTATTTT. Protein sequence: CASSRTSGTDTQYF.